The TCR beta chain under discussion was sequenced for a study of identifying expanded T cells in peripheral blood. TCRdb's copy holds only in-frame clones and misses some; the assay was immunoSEQ multiplex PCR. The top ten hold 3% to 3.5% of the sample, which has some 120,000 clones, around four fifths seen once. Collection occurred without any documented infections or immune events in donors. Trimming shortened V by 5 bases and J by 12 bases, and 11 bases separated the two germline ends. The CDR3 runs to 12 residues. Germline values: CDR1 SGHNT, CDR2 YENEEA. The chain is built from TRBV11-3 and TRBJ1-6; no clear D gene. This TCR came from a person between 18 and 70 years old in good health. The sequencing sample was made of blood. Written as DNA, the CDR3 is TGTGCCAGCAGCCCAAACCGGGGACCCCTCCACTTT. Translating gives CASSPNRGPLHF.